This T cell receptor beta chain was profiled in a study of blood T cell repertoires in COVID-19. Germline lookup yields CDR1 MNHEY and CDR2 SVGAGI. The CDR3 loop spans 14 amino acids. The V and J ends lost 5 bases and 0 bases respectively, with 8 bases between them. This table comes from immunoSEQ multiplex PCR, and its TCRdb copy is limited to in-frame clones, with some not included. Of tens of thousands of clones listed, 85% were seen once; the top ten hold 10% to 13%. This clonotype was obtained from a human donor in a cohort sampled during active COVID-19. This sequence joins TRBV6-5 and TRBJ1-5, with D uncertain. The sequenced sample was peripheral blood. This CDR3 is CASSPQDSNQPQHF. The DNA of the CDR3 is TGTGCCAGCAGTCCGCAGGATAGCAATCAGCCCCAGCATTTT.